Listed below are T cell receptor beta chains from one sample, sequenced in a study of chemoradiotherapy in HPV16-positive cancers. Here immunoSEQ multiplex PCR was the method, and the copy in TCRdb shows in-frame clones only, minus some. This sample carries under 20,000 clones, about four fifths of them seen once, and the ten largest clones take 9.5% to 13%. Sampling took place from a patient who underwent chemoradiotherapy. The receptors originated from a human donor with HPV-associated anogenital cancer. Each CDR3 is given with its conserved first and last residue. The D gene is left open where the match is weak. Part of the rows lack a size; the others show once, few, many or a class for expanded clones.

j_gene,v_gene,d_gene,abundance,CDR3nt,CDR3aa
TRBJ1-2,TRBV6-4,.,.,TGTGCCAGCAGTGACTTCGGGGGCGCGGGTGGCTACACCTTC,CASSDFGGAGGYTF
TRBJ1-5,TRBV2,.,once,TGTGCCAGCAGCTCGGGAGAGGCTCAGCCCCAGCATTTT,CASSSGEAQPQHF
TRBJ1-6,TRBV7-9,TRBD1,.,TGTGCCAGCAGCTTCGGGGACAGGGGCGGCTCACCCCTCCACTTT,CASSFGDRGGSPLHF
TRBJ1-1,TRBV7-3,.,.,TGTGCCAGCAGCCCGAGGCCAGATAACACTGAAGCTTTCTTT,CASSPRPDNTEAFF
TRBJ2-7,TRBV2,TRBD1,few,TGTGCCAGCAGGCCGGGACAGGGATTCGACGAGCAGTACTTC,CASRPGQGFDEQYF
TRBJ1-4,TRBV7-9,.,.,TGTGCCAGCAGCTTAGACGCGGGGGGTAATGAAAAACTGTTTTTT,CASSLDAGGNEKLFF
TRBJ2-3,TRBV7-8,.,.,TGTGCCAGCAGCCCAGAGGCCCTTGCAGTTACGCAGTATTTT,CASSPEALAVTQYF
TRBJ1-2,TRBV2,.,.,TGTGCCAGCGGGCAGGCCGTCTATGGCTACACCTTC,CASGQAVYGYTF
TRBJ2-5,TRBV14,.,few,TGTGCCAGCAGCCAATGGGAGGGGGCCTCCCAAGAGACCCAGTACTTC,CASSQWEGASQETQYF
TRBJ1-4,TRBV11-2,.,.,TGTGCCAGCAGCCTGGGACCAGGGAATGAAAAACTGTTTTTT,CASSLGPGNEKLFF
TRBJ2-3,TRBV7-2,.,once,TGTGCCAGCAGCTTTAAGGGAGGGGGCCATACGCAGTATTTT,CASSFKGGGHTQYF
TRBJ1-5,TRBV6-1,TRBD1,few,TGTGCCAGCAGTGACCCCCAGGGGGTCCGCAATCAGCCCCAGCATTTT,CASSDPQGVRNQPQHF
TRBJ2-5,TRBV10-1,.,once,TGCGCCAGCAGAGAAGAGACCCAGTACTTC,CASREETQYF
TRBJ2-3,TRBV6-6,.,.,TGTGCCAGCAGTTACTCGAGGAGCCGGGGAGATACGCAGTATTTT,CASSYSRSRGDTQYF
TRBJ2-3,TRBV27,.,.,TGTGCCAGCAGTTTAATGACGGACACAGATACGCAGTATTTT,CASSLMTDTDTQYF
TRBJ1-3,TRBV19,.,.,TGTGCCAGCGGGACATGGGCTGGAAACACCATATATTTT,CASGTWAGNTIYF
TRBJ1-2,TRBV28,TRBD1,few,TGTGCCAGCAGCCACGGGGACAGGGTTCACTATGGCTACACCTTC,CASSHGDRVHYGYTF
TRBJ2-7,TRBV5-3,TRBD1,once,TGTGCCAGATTGGACAGGGCACTGCCCAGCTCCTACGAGCAGTACTTC,CARLDRALPSSYEQYF
TRBJ2-7,TRBV27,.,.,TGTGCCAGCGAAGGACTACTGGTCCCCCTGACCTACGAGCAGTACTTC,CASEGLLVPLTYEQYF
TRBJ1-2,TRBV7-2,.,.,TGTGCCAGCAGCTCTAGCCCAGGGGCGGGCTATGGCTACACCTTC,CASSSSPGAGYGYTF
TRBJ1-4,TRBV7-9,.,.,TGTGCCAGCAGCTTCGACAGGTACCCCGGAGGGGAAAAACTGTTTTTT,CASSFDRYPGGEKLFF
TRBJ2-7,TRBV28,TRBD2,.,TGTGCCAGCCGGGCTTTTAGCGGGGGCTCCTACGAGCAGTACTTC,CASRAFSGGSYEQYF
TRBJ2-3,TRBV6-6,TRBD2,.,TGTGCCAGCAGTCCCGGGACTAGAGGAGTAGATACGCAGTATTTT,CASSPGTRGVDTQYF
TRBJ1-4,TRBV5-4,.,.,TGTGCCAGCAGCTTGGCGGGATCGCTTAATGAAAAACTGTTTTTT,CASSLAGSLNEKLFF
TRBJ1-2,TRBV9,.,.,TGTGCCAGCAGCGTAGGGGGCGGCTATGGCTACACCTTC,CASSVGGGYGYTF
TRBJ2-3,TRBV10-3,.,once,TGTGCCATCGGTGGCGGCACAGATACGCAGTATTTT,CAIGGGTDTQYF
TRBJ2-3,TRBV5-4,TRBD2,.,TGTGCCAGCAGCCCCCGGACTAGCGGCACAGATACGCAGTATTTT,CASSPRTSGTDTQYF
TRBJ1-2,TRBV6-1,TRBD1,.,TGTGCCAGCAGTGAACCGGACAGGGCTGGCTACACCTTC,CASSEPDRAGYTF
TRBJ1-2,TRBV7-6,.,.,TGTGCCAGCAGCTTAAACGGGTATCGTGGCTACACCTTC,CASSLNGYRGYTF
TRBJ2-1,TRBV7-2,TRBD2,.,TGTGCCAGCAGCTTAGTTGAGCGGGGGGGCGGGGAGCAGTTCTTC,CASSLVERGGGEQFF
TRBJ1-2,TRBV5-4,.,.,TGTGCCAGCAACGTTCGGGGGTCCTATGGCTACACCTTC,CASNVRGSYGYTF
TRBJ1-2,TRBV7-3,.,.,TGTGCCAGCAGCTTAACCCCCAGGGGCGACTATGGCTACACCTTC,CASSLTPRGDYGYTF
TRBJ2-1,TRBV7-9,TRBD1,few,TGTGCCAGCAGCTTAACAGGGGCGTACAATGAGCAGTTCTTC,CASSLTGAYNEQFF